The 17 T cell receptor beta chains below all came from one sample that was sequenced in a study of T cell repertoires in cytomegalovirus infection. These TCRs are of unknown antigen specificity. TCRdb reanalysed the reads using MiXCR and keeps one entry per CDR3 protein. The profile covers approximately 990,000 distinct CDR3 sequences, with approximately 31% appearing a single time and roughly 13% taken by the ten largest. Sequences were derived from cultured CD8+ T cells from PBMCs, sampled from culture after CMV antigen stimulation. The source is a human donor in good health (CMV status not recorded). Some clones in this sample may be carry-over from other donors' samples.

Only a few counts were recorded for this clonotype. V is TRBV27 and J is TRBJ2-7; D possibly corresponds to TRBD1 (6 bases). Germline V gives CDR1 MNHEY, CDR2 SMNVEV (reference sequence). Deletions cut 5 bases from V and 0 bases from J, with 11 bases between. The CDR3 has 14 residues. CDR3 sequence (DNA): TGTGCCAGCAGTGGGACATTGAGCTCCTACGAGCAGTACTTC. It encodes CASSGTLSSYEQYF.

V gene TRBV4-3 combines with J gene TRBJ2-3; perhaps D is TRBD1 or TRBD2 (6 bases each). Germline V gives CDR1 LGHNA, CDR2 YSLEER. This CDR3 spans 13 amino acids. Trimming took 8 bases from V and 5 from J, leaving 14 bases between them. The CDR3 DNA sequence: TGCGCCAGCTTGTCGGGGGCTGAAGATACGCAGTATTTT. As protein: CASLSGAEDTQYF.

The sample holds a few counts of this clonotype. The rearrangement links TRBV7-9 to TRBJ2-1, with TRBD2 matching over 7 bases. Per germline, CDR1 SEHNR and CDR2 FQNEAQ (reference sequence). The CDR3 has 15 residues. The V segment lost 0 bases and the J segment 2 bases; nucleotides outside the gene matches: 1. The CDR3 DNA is TGTGCCAGCAGCTTAGCAGCGGGGACCTACAATGAGCAGTTCTTC. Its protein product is CASSLAAGTYNEQFF.

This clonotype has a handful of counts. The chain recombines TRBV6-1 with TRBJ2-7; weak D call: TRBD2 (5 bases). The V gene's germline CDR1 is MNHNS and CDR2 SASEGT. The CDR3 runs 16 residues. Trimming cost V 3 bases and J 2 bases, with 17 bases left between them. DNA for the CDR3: TGTGCCAGCAGTGAGATCCGACTCGGGGTCCCCTACGAGCAGTACTTC. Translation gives CASSEIRLGVPYEQYF.

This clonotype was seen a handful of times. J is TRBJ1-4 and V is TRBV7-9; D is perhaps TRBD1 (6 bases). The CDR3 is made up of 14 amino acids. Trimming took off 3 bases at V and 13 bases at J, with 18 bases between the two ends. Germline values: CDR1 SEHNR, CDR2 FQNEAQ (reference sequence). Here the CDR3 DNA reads TGTGCCAGCAGCTTCCAGGGACACCCCGGAGGACTGTTTTTT. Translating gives CASSFQGHPGGLFF.

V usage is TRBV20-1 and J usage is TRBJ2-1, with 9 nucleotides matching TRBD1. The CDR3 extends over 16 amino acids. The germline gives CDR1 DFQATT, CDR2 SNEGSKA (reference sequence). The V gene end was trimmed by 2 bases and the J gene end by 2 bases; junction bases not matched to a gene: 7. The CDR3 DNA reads TGCAGTGCTAGATCGCCCAGGACAGGGGCCTACAATGAGCAGTTCTTC. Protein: CSARSPRTGAYNEQFF.

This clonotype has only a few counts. The CDR3 loop reads CASSRRGQVGNTIYF. DNA for the CDR3: TGTGCCAGCAGCAGACGCGGACAGGTCGGAAACACCATATATTTT. The chain is built from TRBV27 and TRBJ1-3, with TRBD1 matching 7 bases. The CDR3 is made up of 15 amino acids. V lost 6 bases to trimming and J lost 4 bases; unmatched junction nucleotides: 9. Germline assignment: CDR1 MNHEY and CDR2 SMNVEV (reference sequence).

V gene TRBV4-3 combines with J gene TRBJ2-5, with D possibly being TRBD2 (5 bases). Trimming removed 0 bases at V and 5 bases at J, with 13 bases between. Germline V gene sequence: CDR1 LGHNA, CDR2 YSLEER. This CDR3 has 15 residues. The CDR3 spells CASSQDEGLRETQYF. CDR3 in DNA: TGCGCCAGCAGCCAAGACGAGGGATTGAGGGAGACCCAGTACTTC.

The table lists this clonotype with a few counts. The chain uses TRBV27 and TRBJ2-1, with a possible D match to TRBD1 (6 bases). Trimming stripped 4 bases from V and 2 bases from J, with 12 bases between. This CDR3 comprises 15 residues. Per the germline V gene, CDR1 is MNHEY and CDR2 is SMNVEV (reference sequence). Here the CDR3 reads CASSSIGGTYNEQFF. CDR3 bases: TGTGCCAGCAGTTCAATAGGGGGTACCTACAATGAGCAGTTCTTC.

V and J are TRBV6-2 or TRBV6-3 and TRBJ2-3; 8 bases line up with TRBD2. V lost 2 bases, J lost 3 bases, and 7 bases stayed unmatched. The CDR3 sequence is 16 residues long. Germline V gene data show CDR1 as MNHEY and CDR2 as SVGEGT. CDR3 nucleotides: TGTGCCAGCAGTTACCAGGTAGCGGGGTTTACAGATACGCAGTATTTT. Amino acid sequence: CASSYQVAGFTDTQYF.

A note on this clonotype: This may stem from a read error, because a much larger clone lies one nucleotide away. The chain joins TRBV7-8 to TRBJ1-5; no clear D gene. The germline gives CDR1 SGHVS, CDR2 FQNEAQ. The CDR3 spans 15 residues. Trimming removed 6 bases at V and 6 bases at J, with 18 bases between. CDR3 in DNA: TGTGCCAGCAGGCAAGAACAGAGGGCCGGTCAGCCCCAGCATTTT. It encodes CASRQEQRAGQPQHF.

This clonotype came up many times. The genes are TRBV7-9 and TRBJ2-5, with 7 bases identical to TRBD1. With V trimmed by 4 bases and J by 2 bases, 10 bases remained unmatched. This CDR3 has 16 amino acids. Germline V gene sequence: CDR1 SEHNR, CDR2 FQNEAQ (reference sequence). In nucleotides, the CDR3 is TGTGCCAGCAGCTCTCCAAGGACAGGTTGGCAAGAGACCCAGTACTTC. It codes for CASSSPRTGWQETQYF.

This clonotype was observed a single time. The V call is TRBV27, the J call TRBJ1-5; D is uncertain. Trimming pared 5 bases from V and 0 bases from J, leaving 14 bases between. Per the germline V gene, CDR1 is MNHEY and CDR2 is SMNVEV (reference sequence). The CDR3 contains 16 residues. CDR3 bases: TGTGCCAGCAGTCCGTTTTGGACTAATAGCAATCAGCCCCAGCATTTT. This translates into CASSPFWTNSNQPQHF.

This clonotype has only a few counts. The CDR3 region is CASSYEAGGFLNTEAFF. In DNA, the CDR3 is TGTGCCAGCAGTTACGAGGCAGGGGGCTTTTTGAACACTGAAGCTTTCTTT. V and J are TRBV6-5 and TRBJ1-1, with 8 bases lining up with TRBD1. CDR3 length equals 17 residues. CDR1 MNHEY and CDR2 SVGAGI come from the germline V gene. The junction had 8 bases not matched to a gene; V was cut back by 2 bases and J by 0 bases.

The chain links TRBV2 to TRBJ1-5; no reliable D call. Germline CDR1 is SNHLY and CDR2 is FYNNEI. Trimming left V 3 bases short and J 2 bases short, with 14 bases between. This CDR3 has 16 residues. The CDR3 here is CASSESASGGNQPQHF. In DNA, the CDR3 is TGTGCCAGCAGTGAGTCCGCCTCGGGAGGCAATCAGCCCCAGCATTTT.

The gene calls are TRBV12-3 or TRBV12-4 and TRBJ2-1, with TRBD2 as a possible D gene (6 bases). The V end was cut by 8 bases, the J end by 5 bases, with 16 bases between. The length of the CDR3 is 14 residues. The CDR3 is CASGSGGNNNEQFF. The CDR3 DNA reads TGTGCCAGCGGGAGTGGGGGGAACAACAATGAGCAGTTCTTC.

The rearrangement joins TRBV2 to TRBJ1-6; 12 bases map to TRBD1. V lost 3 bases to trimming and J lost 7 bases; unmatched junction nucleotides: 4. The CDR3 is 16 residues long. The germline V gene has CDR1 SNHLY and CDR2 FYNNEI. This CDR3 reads CASSDSGQGANSPLHF. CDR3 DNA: TGTGCCAGCAGTGATTCGGGACAGGGGGCCAATTCACCCCTCCACTTT.